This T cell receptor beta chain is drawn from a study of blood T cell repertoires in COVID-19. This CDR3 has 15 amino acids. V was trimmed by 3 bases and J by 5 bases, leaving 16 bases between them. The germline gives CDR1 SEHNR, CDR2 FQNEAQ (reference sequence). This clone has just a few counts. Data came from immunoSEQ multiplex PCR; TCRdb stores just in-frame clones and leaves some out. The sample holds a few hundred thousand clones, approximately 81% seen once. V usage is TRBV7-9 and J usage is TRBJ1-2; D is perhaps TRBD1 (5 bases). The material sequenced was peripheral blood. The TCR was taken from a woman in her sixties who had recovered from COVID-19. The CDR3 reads CASSFGSQASYGYTF. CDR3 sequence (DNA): TGTGCCAGCAGCTTCGGTTCACAGGCTTCGTATGGCTACACCTTC.